This T cell receptor (beta chain) was documented in a study of T cells after yellow fever vaccination. This clonotype has at least ten counts. Its target is not known. The CDR3 length is 17 residues. In germline, CDR1 is MNHEY, CDR2 SVGAGI. The junction had 10 bases not matched to a gene; V was cut back by 2 bases and J by 6 bases. General study findings and limits: Once the booster was given, most primary-vaccination clones reappeared, at about 95% for CD4 and 88% for CD8. The study noted that FACS-sorted repertoires could contain abundant clonotypes contaminating from the bulk population. The appearance of a small share of clonotypes in both CD4 and CD8 compartments was observed. Although the secondary response was weaker, it peaked faster, at day 5 versus 15.

TCRdb ran MiXCR on the 5' RACE reads and lists one entry per CDR3 protein. The data contain about 400,000 distinct CDR3 sequences, more than 5.5% of them singletons. The rearrangement links TRBV6-5 to TRBJ2-2, with 9 bases lining up with TRBD2. This sample comprised PBMCs, obtained 5 days after the yellow fever booster vaccination. This sequence was found in a man under 40 who received the YFV17D yellow fever vaccine. CDR3 bases: TGTGCCAGCAGTTACACGACTTTGCGGGAGGGCCCCGGGGAGCTGTTTTTT. It codes for CASSYTTLREGPGELFF.